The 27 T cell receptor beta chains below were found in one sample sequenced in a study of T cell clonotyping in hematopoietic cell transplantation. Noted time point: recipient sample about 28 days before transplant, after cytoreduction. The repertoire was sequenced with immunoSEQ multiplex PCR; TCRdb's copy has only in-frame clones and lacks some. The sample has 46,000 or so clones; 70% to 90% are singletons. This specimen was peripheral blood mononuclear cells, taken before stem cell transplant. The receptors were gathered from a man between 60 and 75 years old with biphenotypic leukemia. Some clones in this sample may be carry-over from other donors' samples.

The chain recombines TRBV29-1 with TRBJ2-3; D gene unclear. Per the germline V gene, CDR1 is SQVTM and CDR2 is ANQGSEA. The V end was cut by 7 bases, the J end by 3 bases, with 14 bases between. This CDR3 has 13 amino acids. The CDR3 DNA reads TGCAGCGGTCCGGAACCCGGGACAGATACGCAGTATTTT. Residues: CSGPEPGTDTQYF.

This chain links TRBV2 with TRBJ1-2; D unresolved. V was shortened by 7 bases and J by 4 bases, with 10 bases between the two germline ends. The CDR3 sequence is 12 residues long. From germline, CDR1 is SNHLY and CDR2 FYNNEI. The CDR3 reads CASTSQSYGYTF. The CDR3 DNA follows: TGTGCCAGCACGAGTCAAAGCTATGGCTACACCTTC.

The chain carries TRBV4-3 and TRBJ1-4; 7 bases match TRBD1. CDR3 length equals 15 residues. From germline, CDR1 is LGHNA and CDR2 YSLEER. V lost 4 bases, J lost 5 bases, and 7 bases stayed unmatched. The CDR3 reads CASSRQTGINEKLFF. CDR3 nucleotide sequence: TGCGCCAGCAGCCGCCAGACAGGGATAAATGAAAAACTGTTTTTT.

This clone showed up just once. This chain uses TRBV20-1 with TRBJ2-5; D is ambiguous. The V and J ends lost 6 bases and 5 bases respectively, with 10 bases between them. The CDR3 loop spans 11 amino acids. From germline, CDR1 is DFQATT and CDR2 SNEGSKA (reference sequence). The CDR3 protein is CSAIFLETQYF. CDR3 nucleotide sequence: TGCAGTGCCATATTTTTGGAGACCCAGTACTTC.

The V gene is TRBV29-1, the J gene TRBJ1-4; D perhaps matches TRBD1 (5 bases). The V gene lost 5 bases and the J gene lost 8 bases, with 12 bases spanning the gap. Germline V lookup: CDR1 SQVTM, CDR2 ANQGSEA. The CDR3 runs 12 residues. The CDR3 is CSVWGEGEKLFF. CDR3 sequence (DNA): TGCAGCGTTTGGGGGGAAGGAGAAAAACTGTTTTTT. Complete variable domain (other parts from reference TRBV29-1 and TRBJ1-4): SAVISQKPSRDICQRGTSLTIQCQVDSQVTMMFWYRQQPGQSLTLIATANQGSEATYESGFVIDKFPISRPNLTFSTLTVSNMSPEDSSIYLCSVWGEGEKLFFGSGTQLSVL.

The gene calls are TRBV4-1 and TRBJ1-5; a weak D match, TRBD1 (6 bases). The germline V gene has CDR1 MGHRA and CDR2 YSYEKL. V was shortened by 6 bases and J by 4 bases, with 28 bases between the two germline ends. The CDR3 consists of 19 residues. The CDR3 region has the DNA TGCGCCAGCAGGCCTAATTGGGGGACATTAAGTGGGGGGAATCAGCCCCAGCATTTT. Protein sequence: CASRPNWGTLSGGNQPQHF.

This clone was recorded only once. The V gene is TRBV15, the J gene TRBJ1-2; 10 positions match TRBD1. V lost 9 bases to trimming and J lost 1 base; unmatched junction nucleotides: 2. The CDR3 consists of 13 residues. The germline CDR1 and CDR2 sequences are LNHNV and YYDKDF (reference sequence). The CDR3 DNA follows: TGTGCCACGGGACAGGGGAATAACTATGGCTACACCTTC. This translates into CATGQGNNYGYTF.

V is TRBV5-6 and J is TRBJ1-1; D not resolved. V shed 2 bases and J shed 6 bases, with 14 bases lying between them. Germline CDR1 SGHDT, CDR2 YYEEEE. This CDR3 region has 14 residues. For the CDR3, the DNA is TGTGCCAGCAGCTTATTTCTTGGGAGGGCTGAAGCTTTCTTT. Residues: CASSLFLGRAEAFF.

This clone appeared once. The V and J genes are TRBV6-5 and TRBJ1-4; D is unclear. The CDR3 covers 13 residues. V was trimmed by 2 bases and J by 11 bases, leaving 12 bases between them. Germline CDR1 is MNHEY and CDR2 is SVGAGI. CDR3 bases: TGTGCCAGCAGTTACCGACCCTCCGGGAAACTGTTTTTT. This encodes CASSYRPSGKLFF.

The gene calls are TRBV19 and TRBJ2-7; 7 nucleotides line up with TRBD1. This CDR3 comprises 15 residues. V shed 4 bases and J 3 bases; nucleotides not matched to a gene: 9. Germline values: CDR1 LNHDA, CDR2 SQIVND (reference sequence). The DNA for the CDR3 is TGTGCCAGTAGTACGACAGGGAATACCTACTACGAGCAGTACTTC. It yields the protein CASSTTGNTYYEQYF.

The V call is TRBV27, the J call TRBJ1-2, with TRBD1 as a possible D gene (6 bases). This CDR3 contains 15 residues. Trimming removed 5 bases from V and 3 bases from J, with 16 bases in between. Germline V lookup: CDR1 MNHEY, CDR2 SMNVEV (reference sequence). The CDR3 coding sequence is TGTGCCAGCAGTCCCTCCCGGGGGCTGCACTATGGCTACACCTTC. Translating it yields CASSPSRGLHYGYTF.

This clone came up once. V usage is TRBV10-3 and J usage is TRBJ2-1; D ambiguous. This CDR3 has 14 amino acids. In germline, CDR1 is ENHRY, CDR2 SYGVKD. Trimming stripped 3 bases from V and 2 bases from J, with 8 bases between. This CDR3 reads CAISEGGPYNEQFF. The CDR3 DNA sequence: TGTGCCATCAGTGAAGGTGGACCCTACAATGAGCAGTTCTTC.

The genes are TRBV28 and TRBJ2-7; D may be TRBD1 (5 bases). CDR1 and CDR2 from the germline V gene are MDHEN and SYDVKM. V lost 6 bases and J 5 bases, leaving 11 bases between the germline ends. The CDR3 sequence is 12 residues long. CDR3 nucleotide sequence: TGTGCCAGCAGCTCCGACAGTGACGAGCAGTACTTC. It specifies CASSSDSDEQYF.

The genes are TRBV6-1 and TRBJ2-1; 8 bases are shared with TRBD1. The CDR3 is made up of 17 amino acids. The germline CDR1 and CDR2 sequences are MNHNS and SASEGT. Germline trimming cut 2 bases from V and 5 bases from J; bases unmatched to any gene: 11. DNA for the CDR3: TGTGCCAGCAGTGAACCTTCACAGGACAGGGAAGACAATGAGCAGTTCTTC. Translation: CASSEPSQDREDNEQFF.

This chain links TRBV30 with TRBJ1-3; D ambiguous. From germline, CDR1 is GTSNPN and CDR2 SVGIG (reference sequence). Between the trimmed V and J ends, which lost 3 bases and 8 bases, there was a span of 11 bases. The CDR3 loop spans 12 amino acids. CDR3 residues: CAWSHSRDTIYF. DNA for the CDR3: TGTGCCTGGAGCCACTCACGGGACACCATATATTTT. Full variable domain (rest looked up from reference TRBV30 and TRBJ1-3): SQTIHQWPATLVQPVGSPLSLECTVEGTSNPNLYWYRQAAGRGLQLLFYSVGIGQISSEVPQNLSASRPQDRQFILSSKKLLLSDSGFYLCAWSHSRDTIYFGEGSWLTVV.

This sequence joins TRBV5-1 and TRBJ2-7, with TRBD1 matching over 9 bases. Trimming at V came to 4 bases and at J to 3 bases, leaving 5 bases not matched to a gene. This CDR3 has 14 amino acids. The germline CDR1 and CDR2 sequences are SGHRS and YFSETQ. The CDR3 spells CASSRDREYYEQYF. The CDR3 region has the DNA TGCGCCAGCAGCCGGGACAGGGAATACTACGAGCAGTACTTC. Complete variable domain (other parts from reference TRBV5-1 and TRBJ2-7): KAGVTQTPRYLIKTRGQQVTLSCSPISGHRSVSWYQQTPGQGLQFLFEYFSETQRNKGNFPGRFSGRQFSNSRSEMNVSTLELGDSALYLCASSRDREYYEQYFGPGTRLTVT.

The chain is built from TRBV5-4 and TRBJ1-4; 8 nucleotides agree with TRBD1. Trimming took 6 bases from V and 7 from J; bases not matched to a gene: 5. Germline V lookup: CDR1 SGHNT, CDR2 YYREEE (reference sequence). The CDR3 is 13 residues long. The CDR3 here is CASTGGPSEKLFF. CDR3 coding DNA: TGTGCCAGCACAGGGGGCCCTAGTGAAAAACTGTTTTTT.

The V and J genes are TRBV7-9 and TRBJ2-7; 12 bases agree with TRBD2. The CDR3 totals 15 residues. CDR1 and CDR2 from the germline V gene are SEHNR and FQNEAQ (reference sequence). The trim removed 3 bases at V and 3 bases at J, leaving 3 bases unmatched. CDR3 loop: CASSFGLAGIYEQYF. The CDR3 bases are TGTGCCAGCAGCTTCGGACTAGCGGGGATCTACGAGCAGTACTTC.

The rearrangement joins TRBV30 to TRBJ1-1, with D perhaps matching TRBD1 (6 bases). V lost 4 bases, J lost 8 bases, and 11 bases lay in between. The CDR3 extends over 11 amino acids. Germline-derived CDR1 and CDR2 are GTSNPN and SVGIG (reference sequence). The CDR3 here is CAWNRDREAFF. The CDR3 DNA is TGTGCCTGGAACAGGGATAGAGAAGCTTTCTTT.

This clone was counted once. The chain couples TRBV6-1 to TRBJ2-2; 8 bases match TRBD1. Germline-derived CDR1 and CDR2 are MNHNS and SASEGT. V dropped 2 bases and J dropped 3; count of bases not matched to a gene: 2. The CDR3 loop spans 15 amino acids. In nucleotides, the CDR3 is TGTGCCAGCAGTGAAAGGACAGGGTACACCGGGGAGCTGTTTTTT. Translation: CASSERTGYTGELFF.

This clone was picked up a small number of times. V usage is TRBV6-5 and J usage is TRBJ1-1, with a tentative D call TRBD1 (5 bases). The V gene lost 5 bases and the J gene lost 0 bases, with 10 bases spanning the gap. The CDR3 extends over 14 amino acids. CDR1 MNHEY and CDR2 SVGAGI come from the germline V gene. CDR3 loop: CASSKTVVNTEAFF. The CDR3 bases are TGTGCCAGCAGTAAGACAGTGGTGAACACTGAAGCTTTCTTT.

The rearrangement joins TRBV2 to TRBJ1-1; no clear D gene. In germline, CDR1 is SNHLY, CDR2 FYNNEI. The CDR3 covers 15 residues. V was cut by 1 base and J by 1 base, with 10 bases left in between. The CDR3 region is CASSEGLAGNTEAFF. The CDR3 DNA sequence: TGTGCCAGCAGTGAAGGATTGGCAGGGAACACTGAAGCTTTCTTT.

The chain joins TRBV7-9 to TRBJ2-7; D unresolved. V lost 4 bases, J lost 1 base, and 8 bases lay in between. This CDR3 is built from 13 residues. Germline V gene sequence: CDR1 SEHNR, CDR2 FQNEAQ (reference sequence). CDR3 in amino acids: CASSSSASYEQYF. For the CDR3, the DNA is TGTGCCAGCAGCTCTTCGGCGTCCTACGAGCAGTACTTC. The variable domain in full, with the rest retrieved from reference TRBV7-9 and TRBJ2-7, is DTGVSQNPRHKITKRGQNVTFRCDPISEHNRLYWYRQTLGQGPEFLTYFQNEAQLEKSRLLSDRFSAERPKGSFSTLEIQRTEQGDSAMYLCASSSSASYEQYFGPGTRLTVT.

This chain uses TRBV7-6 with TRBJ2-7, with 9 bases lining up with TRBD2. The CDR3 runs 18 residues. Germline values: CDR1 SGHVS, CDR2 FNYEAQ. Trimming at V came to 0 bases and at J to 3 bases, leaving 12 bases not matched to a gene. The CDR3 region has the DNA TGTGCCAGCAGCTTAGCCTCGGGTAGCGGGAGTTTAAACTACGAGCAGTACTTC. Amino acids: CASSLASGSGSLNYEQYF.

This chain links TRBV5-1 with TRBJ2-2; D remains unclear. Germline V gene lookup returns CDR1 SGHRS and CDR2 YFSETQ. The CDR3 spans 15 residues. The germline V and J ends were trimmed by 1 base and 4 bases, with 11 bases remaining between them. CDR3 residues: CASSLSSFSTGELFF. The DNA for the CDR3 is TGCGCCAGCAGCTTGTCCAGTTTCAGCACCGGGGAGCTGTTTTTT.

The CDR3 DNA reads as TGCGCCAGCAGCTGGACTAGCGGGAGCGAGCAGTACTTC. Protein sequence: CASSWTSGSEQYF. The chain joins TRBV5-1 to TRBJ2-7, with 13 bases aligning to TRBD2. Germline V gene data show CDR1 as SGHRS and CDR2 as YFSETQ. The V segment lost 3 bases and the J segment 6 bases; nucleotides outside the gene matches: 0. The CDR3 sequence is 13 residues long.

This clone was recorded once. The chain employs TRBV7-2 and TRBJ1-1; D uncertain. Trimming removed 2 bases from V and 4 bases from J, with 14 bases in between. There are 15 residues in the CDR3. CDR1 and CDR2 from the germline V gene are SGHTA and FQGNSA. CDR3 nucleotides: TGTGCCAGCAGCTTAAGGGTTCGGGTAGGCACTGAAGCTTTCTTT. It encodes CASSLRVRVGTEAFF.